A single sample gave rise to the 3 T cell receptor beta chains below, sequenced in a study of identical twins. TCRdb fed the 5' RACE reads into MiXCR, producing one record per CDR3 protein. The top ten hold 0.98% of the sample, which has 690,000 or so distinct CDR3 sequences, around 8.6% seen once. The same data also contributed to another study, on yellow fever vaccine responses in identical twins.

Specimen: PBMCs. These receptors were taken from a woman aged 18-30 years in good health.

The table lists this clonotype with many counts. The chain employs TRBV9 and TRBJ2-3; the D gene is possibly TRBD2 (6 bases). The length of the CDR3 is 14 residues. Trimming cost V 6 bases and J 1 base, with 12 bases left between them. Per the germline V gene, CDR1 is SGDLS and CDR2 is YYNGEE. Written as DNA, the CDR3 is TGTGCCAGCACATTGGGAGGCGGCACAGATACGCAGTATTTT. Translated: CASTLGGGTDTQYF.

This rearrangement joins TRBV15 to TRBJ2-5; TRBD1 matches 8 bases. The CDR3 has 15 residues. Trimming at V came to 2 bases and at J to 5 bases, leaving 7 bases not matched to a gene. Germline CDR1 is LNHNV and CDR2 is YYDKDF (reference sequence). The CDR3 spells CATSRRTGFGETQYF. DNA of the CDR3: TGTGCCACCAGCAGACGGACAGGGTTCGGGGAGACCCAGTACTTC.

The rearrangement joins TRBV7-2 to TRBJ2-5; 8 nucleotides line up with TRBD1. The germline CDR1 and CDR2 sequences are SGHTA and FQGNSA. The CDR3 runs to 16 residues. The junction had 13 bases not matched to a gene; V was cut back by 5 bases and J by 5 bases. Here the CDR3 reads CASSLKDRVRGETQYF. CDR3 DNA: TGTGCCAGCAGCCTTAAGGACAGGGTTCGGGGGGAGACCCAGTACTTC.